The clone carrying this T cell receptor (beta chain) showed up just a few times. Its matching antigen is unknown. This entry belongs to a study of early T cells in non-severe SARS-CoV-2 infection. Whole-study results and caveats: There was a bias toward anti-spike CD8 responses in VDJdb matching, which missed private and CD4 specificities.

MiXCR, run by TCRdb on the 5' RACE reads, gives a single entry per CDR3 protein. The sample holds around 100,000 distinct CDR3 sequences, around 13% seen once. This TCR came from an adult who was a healthcare worker with PCR-confirmed SARS-CoV-2 infection or an uninfected control (not recorded which). Sequenced material: whole blood.

The CDR3 nucleotides are TGTGCCAGCAGCGCCTTGGACAGGGTGGAAAAACTGTTTTTT. This translates into CASSALDRVEKLFF. The rearrangement uses TRBV9 and TRBJ1-4; 8 positions agree with TRBD1. Per the germline V gene, CDR1 is SGDLS and CDR2 is YYNGEE. The CDR3 sequence is 14 residues long. V dropped 3 bases and J dropped 8; count of bases not matched to a gene: 6.